The rows below give T cell receptor beta chains drawn from one sample of a study of shared clonotypes between healthy human individuals. Only in-frame clones appear in the TCRdb table, and some are missing; sequencing was by immunoSEQ multiplex PCR. The data contain about 800,000 clones, about 96% of them seen just once; the ten biggest clones take up less than 0.25%. Sequenced material: naive CD8+ T cells sorted from blood. The receptors originated from a man aged 25-40 years in good health. CDR3s include the opening cysteine and the closing phenylalanine or tryptophan. D genes are given only for firm matches. Clone sizes are given selectively: once, few, many, or a class where the clone is expanded.

v_call: TRBV4-1
j_call: TRBJ1-2
d_call: -
clone_size: -
cdr3_nt: TGCGCCAGCAGCCAAGGATCGGGGACGTTCGGCTACACCTTC
cdr3_aa: CASSQGSGTFGYTF

v_call: TRBV6-5
j_call: TRBJ1-1
d_call: -
clone_size: once
cdr3_nt: TGTGCCAGCAGTTTCGACGAGAACACTGAAGCTTTCTTT
cdr3_aa: CASSFDENTEAFF

v_call: TRBV10-2
j_call: TRBJ2-7
d_call: -
clone_size: -
cdr3_nt: TGCGCCAGCAGTGAGCTCAGAGAAAACTACGAGCAGTACTTC
cdr3_aa: CASSELRENYEQYF

v_call: TRBV10-2
j_call: TRBJ2-7
d_call: TRBD1
clone_size: -
cdr3_nt: TGCGCCAGTGGGACAGCTTACAACTACGAGCAGTACTTC
cdr3_aa: CASGTAYNYEQYF

v_call: TRBV9
j_call: TRBJ2-3
d_call: -
clone_size: -
cdr3_nt: TGTGCCAGCAGCGTAGACCACTATAGCACAGATACGCAGTATTTT
cdr3_aa: CASSVDHYSTDTQYF

v_call: TRBV6-6
j_call: TRBJ1-1
d_call: TRBD1
clone_size: -
cdr3_nt: TGTGCCAGCAGTCAAGGGGGCCCAGGGAGTAACACTGAAGCTTTCTTT
cdr3_aa: CASSQGGPGSNTEAFF

v_call: TRBV28
j_call: TRBJ1-5
d_call: TRBD1
clone_size: -
cdr3_nt: TGTGCCAGCAGTTCGGGACAGCGGGGTCAGCCCCAGCATTTT
cdr3_aa: CASSSGQRGQPQHF

v_call: TRBV14
j_call: TRBJ2-2
d_call: -
clone_size: -
cdr3_nt: TGTGCCAGCAGCCTCGTCGAAGGGGCGAACACCGGGGAGCTGTTTTTT
cdr3_aa: CASSLVEGANTGELFF

v_call: TRBV6-4
j_call: TRBJ2-6
d_call: -
clone_size: -
cdr3_nt: TGTGCCAGCAGTGACGTTTCTGGGGCCAACGTCCTGACTTTC
cdr3_aa: CASSDVSGANVLTF

v_call: TRBV10-2
j_call: TRBJ2-1
d_call: -
clone_size: once
cdr3_nt: TGCGCCAGCAGTGAGCCGACTGCATATTACAATGAGCAGTTCTTC
cdr3_aa: CASSEPTAYYNEQFF

v_call: TRBV6-5
j_call: TRBJ1-3
d_call: -
clone_size: -
cdr3_nt: TGTGCCAGCAGCGGAGTGAACACCATATATTTT
cdr3_aa: CASSGVNTIYF

v_call: TRBV11-3
j_call: TRBJ2-3
d_call: TRBD2
clone_size: -
cdr3_nt: TGTGCCAGCAGCTTAGATCTGGGACTAGCGGGACCTGCGCTAATAGATACGCAGTATTTT
cdr3_aa: CASSLDLGLAGPALIDTQYF

v_call: TRBV7-2
j_call: TRBJ2-1
d_call: -
clone_size: -
cdr3_nt: TGTGCCAGCAGCTTCTTTCCCGGTTACAATGAGCAGTTCTTC
cdr3_aa: CASSFFPGYNEQFF

v_call: TRBV10-2
j_call: TRBJ2-2
d_call: TRBD1
clone_size: -
cdr3_nt: TGCGCCAGCAGGGGACAGGTCCGCACCGGGGAGCTGTTTTTT
cdr3_aa: CASRGQVRTGELFF

v_call: TRBV7-9
j_call: TRBJ2-5
d_call: -
clone_size: -
cdr3_nt: TGTGCCAGCAGGGCGCAGGGCGGGTGGTTAGAGACCCAGTACTTC
cdr3_aa: CASRAQGGWLETQYF